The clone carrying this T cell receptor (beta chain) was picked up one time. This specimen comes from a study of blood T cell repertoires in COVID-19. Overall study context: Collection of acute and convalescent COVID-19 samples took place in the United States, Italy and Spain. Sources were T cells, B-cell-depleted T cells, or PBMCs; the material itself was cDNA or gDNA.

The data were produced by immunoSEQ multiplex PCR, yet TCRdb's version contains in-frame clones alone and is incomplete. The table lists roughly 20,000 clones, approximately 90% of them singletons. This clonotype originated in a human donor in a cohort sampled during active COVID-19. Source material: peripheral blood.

The CDR3 spells CASSLILGGSTYNEQFF. In nucleotides, the CDR3 is TGTGCCAGCAGCTTGATCTTGGGCGGGAGTACCTACAATGAGCAGTTCTTC. The chain carries TRBV5-5 and TRBJ2-1; 7 bases are shared with TRBD2. Germline assignment: CDR1 SGHKS and CDR2 YYEKEE (reference sequence). The CDR3 length is 17 residues. V lost 1 base to trimming and J lost 2 bases; unmatched junction nucleotides: 9.